This TCR beta chain emerged from a study of blood T cell repertoires in COVID-19. As processed by the authors: The assay estimated nucleated cells by amplifying reference gene primers. Method: immunoSEQ multiplex PCR; TCRdb's copy keeps in-frame clones and lacks some. D and trimming were read from the DNA, whereas the V and J calls and clone size are those reported in that table. Seen here are a few hundred thousand clones, 85% to 90% observed once, and the top ten hold roughly 1%. As for this clone: Other DNA sequences in this specimen translate into the identical CDR3.

Categorization into cohorts depended on clinical history that participants reported. Recovery meant two consecutive negative NP/OP PCR tests, professional clearance, or resolved symptoms. The receptor comes from a man younger than 30 who had recovered from COVID-19. Sample: PBMCs or T cells enriched from blood (not recorded which).

CDR3 protein: CASSAGGSSYNEQFF. The DNA for the CDR3 is TGTGCCAGCAGCGCTGGAGGAAGCTCCTACAATGAGCAGTTCTTC. The chain has TRBV9 and TRBJ2-1; the D gene is possibly TRBD2 (5 bases). Germline assignment: CDR1 SGDLS and CDR2 YYNGEE. There are 15 residues in the CDR3. V was trimmed by 3 bases and J by 0 bases, leaving 10 bases between them.